This TCR beta chain was sequenced during a study of T cell responses to AZD1222 COVID-19 vaccine listed by TCRdb under 2021. Background on the whole study: A total of approximately 250 trial participants underwent TCR sequencing, of whom about 210 had received two doses of AZD1222 and around 25 had received two doses of the MenACWY control vaccine. Trial participants were enrolled by age into 18-55, 56-69 and 70-plus year subgroups, with about 150, 28 and 57 TCR-sequenced participants respectively. Broad study findings and their caveats: Reportedly, close to half of the unique spike-specific TCRs recognized epitopes lying outside the regions that are mutated in the B.1.351 and B.1.1.7 variants. In the small 56-69-year group, the increase in depth fell short of significance, most likely because of low power. CD4 TCRs associated with the vaccine covered the entire spike protein, and the dominant responses were in regions 160-218 and 743-854. After two AZD1222 doses, spike-specific TCR breadth and depth were significantly higher than at day 0 and than in MenACWY recipients. Because no samples from the day 14 peak response were available, repertoires could be characterized only after the peak T cell response. Participants were mostly white British, with more females than males. The authors suggested clonal diversity may have been underestimated. Only six AZD1222 recipients were SARS-CoV-2 seropositive at baseline, limiting conclusions about previously exposed vaccinees.

In the paper's terms, the time point label means: about 28 days (+/-7) after the second vaccine dose. Because spike-specific TCR depth and breadth did not differ between the two schedules, AZD1222 recipients who got a second dose at roughly 4 weeks were pooled with those who got a second dose at roughly 12 weeks. Vaccinee samples came from UK trials COV001 and COV002, including a single-blind randomized controlled phase 2/3 trial of AZD1222 (ChAdOx1 nCoV-19) in healthy adults. For TCRbeta chain sequencing, PBMC samples were collected from trial participants at day 0 and at day 28 after the second dose. The CDR3 regions of human TCRbeta chains were subjected to immunosequencing. In the paper's pipeline: Repertoire TCRs were matched against a reference library of SARS-CoV-2-specific TCRs generated with the MIRA antigen-specificity platform. Breadth meant the fraction of unique TCRs that were SARS-CoV-2-associated, whereas depth meant the fraction of total T cells that were SARS-CoV-2-associated. Using the MIRA data, each spike-specific TCR was assigned both to the spike region to which the TCR was reactive and to a CD4 or CD8 class. Log10-transformed breadth and depth values were compared by one-way ANOVA with Sidak's multiple comparisons tests. As stored in TCRdb, this immuneACCESS dataset retains in-frame rearrangements with V and J assigned. A fraction of the clones does not appear; measured against another copy, unresolved V genes explain less than half of the discrepancy, and the remainder lacks a known reason. The V and J calls and the clone size are those of that table, but D and trimming were determined from the DNA. The sample includes nearly 110,000 clones, with 70% to 90% observed a single time. The ten largest clones take up about 5% of the sample.

Clipping removes 4 bases from V and 6 bases from J, with 6 as the unmatched junction base count. Based on the germline V gene (reference sequence), the CDR1 and CDR2 sequences are GTSNPN and SVGIG. The cysteine opens and the phenylalanine closes a CDR3 of 14 amino acids. Of all the DNA, just the CDR3 is kept, 42 bases in frame from base 1. This clone was seen a single time. Its antigen remains unidentified. Base qualities were left out, and no much larger clone turns up one base away. Recombination joined TRBV30 with TRBJ1-4, with TRBD1 matching 9 junction bases. The origin of this receptor is an adult who received the AZD1222 COVID-19 vaccine. Sample: peripheral blood, taken 28 days after the second AZD1222 dose. The CDR3 protein is CAWTSGTGYEKLFF. DNA sequence: TGTGCCTGGACCTCCGGGACAGGGTATGAAAAACTGTTTTTT.